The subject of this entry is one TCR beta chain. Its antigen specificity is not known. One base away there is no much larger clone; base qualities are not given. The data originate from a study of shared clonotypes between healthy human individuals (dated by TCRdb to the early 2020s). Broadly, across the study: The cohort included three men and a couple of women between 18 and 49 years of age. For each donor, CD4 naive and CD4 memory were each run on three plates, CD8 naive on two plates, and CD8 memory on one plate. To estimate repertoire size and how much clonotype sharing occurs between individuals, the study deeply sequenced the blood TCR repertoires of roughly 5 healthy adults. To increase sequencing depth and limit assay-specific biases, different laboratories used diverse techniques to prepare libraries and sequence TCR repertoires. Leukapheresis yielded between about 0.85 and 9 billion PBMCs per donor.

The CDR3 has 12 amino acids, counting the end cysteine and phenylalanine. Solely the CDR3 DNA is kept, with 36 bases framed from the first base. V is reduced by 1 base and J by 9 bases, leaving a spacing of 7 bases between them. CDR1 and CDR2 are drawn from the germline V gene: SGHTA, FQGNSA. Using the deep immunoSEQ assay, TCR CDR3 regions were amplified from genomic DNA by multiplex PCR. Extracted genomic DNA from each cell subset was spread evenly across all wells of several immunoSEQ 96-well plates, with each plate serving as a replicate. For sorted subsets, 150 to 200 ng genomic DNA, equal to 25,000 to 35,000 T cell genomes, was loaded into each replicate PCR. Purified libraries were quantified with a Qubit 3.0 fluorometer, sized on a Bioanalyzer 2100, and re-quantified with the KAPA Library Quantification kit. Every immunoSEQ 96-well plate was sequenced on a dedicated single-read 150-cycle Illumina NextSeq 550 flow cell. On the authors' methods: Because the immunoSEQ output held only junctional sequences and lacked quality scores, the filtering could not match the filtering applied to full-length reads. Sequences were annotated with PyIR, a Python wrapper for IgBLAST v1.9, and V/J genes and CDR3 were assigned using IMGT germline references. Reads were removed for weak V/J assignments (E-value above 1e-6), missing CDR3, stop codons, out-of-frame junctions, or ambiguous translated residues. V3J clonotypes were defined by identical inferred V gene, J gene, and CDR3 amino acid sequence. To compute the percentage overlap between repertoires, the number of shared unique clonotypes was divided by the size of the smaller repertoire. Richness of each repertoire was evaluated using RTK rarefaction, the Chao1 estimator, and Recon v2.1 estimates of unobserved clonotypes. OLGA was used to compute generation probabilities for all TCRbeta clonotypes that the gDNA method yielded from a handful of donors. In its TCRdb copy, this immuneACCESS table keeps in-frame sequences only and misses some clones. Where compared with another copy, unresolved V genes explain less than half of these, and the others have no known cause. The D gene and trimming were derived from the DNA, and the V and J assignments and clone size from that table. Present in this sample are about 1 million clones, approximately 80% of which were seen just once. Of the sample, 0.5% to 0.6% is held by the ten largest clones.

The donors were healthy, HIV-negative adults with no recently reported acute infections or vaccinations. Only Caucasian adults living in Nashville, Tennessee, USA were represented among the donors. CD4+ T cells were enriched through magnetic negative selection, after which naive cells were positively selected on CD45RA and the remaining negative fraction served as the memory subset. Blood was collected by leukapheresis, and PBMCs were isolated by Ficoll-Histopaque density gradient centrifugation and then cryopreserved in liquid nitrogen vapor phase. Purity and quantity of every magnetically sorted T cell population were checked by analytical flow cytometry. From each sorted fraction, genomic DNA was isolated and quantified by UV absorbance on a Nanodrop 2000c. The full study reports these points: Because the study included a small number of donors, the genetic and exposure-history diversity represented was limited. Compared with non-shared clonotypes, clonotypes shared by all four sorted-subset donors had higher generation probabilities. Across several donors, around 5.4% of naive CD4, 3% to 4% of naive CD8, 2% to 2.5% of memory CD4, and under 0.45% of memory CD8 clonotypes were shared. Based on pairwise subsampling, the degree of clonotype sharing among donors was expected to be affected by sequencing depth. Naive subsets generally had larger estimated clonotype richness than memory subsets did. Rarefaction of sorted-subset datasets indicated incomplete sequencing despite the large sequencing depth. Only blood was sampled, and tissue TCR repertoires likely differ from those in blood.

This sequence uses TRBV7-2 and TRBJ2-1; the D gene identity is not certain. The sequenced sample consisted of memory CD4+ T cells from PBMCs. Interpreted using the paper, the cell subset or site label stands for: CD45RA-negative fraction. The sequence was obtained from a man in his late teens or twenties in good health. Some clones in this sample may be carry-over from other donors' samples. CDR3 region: CASSLDLGEQFF. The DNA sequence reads TGTGCCAGCAGCTTAGACTTAGGTGAGCAGTTCTTC.